This TCR beta chain was sequenced during a study of shared clonotypes between healthy human individuals. Points from the study as a whole: Among non-shared clonotypes, generation probabilities were lower than among those shared by all four donors.

The data were produced by immunoSEQ multiplex PCR, yet TCRdb's version contains in-frame clones alone and is incomplete. Of approximately 1,500,000 clones in the sample, about 98% are singletons; the top ten hold approximately 0.45%. The CDR3 extends over 15 amino acids. V was shortened by 4 bases and J by 5 bases, with 17 bases between the two germline ends. CDR1 and CDR2 from the germline V gene are SGHVS and FNYEAQ. A note on this clone: Its target is not known.

The chain recombines TRBV7-6 with TRBJ2-5; possibly TRBD1 or TRBD2 for D (5 bases each). Sequencing was performed on naive CD4+ T cells sorted from blood. Described subset: CD45RA+ positively selected. This clonotype originated in a man aged 30-40 years in good health. The CDR3 bases are TGTGCCAGCAGCTACCGCATCACGGGGCTGGAGACCCAGTACTTC. Amino acid sequence: CASSYRITGLETQYF.